This T cell receptor beta chain was captured in a study of T cells in Graves' hyperthyroidism and ophthalmopathy. Whole-study results and caveats: Most thyroid clonotypes that were expanded above 0.001 also turned up in blood.

Amplified TCR beta CDR3 regions derived from RNA transcripts. TCR CDR3 underwent first-round RT-PCR with the HTBI primer set. TCRdb reprocessed the multiplex PCR reads with MiXCR, giving one entry per CDR3 protein. The sample shows fewer than 600,000 distinct CDR3 sequences, 13% to 15% of them seen only once. This clonotype was found many times. Its antigen is undetermined. This CDR3 contains 15 residues. The V gene lost 4 bases and the J gene lost 2 bases, with 15 bases spanning the gap. The germline V gene has CDR1 SGHAT and CDR2 FQNNGV. This chain links TRBV11-2 with TRBJ2-7, with D tentatively TRBD2 (6 bases). Sequenced material: blood. This receptor was taken from a woman younger than 35 with Graves' hyperthyroidism. The CDR3 loop reads CASSSSGTYTYEQYF. The CDR3 coding sequence is TGTGCCAGCAGCTCCTCCGGGACTTATACCTACGAGCAGTACTTC.